The 22 T cell receptor beta chains reported below all come from one sample, sequenced in a study of cytomegalovirus exposure and HLA in healthy donors. With 60 Vbeta and 13 Jbeta primers, the PCR was carried out. The assay was immunoSEQ multiplex PCR, and TCRdb's table has in-frame clones only and misses some. The sample has approximately 170,000 clones, roughly 79% seen once; the top ten hold about 1.4%. The specimen was PBMCs. These receptors were collected from a man aged 40-49 years in good health and CMV-seronegative.

In its sample, this clone was seen once. The CDR3 bases are TGTGCCAGCAGCGCCGGGACACTTTCCTACAATGAGCAGTTCTTC. Amino acids: CASSAGTLSYNEQFF. The V gene is TRBV9, the J gene TRBJ2-1; perhaps TRBD1 as D (6 bases). This CDR3 is 15 amino acids long. The V gene's germline CDR1 is SGDLS and CDR2 YYNGEE. V was pared by 3 bases and J by 1 base, with 11 bases between.

The CDR3 DNA follows: TGTGCCTGGCAACCCCGGGACAGGGGCCGCCAAGAGACCCAGTACTTC. It yields the protein CAWQPRDRGRQETQYF. The J gene is TRBJ2-5, the V gene TRBV30, with 10 bases fitting TRBD1. J lost 1 base, V lost 5 bases, and 10 bases had no gene match. The CDR3 runs to 16 residues. Germline lookup yields CDR1 GTSNPN and CDR2 SVGIG (reference sequence). Using reference TRBV30 and TRBJ2-5 for the parts outside the CDR3, the full variable domain is SQTIHQWPATLVQPVGSPLSLECTVEGTSNPNLYWYRQAAGRGLQLLFYSVGIGQISSEVPQNLSASRPQDRQFILSSKKLLLSDSGFYLCAWQPRDRGRQETQYFGPGTRLLVL.

This chain links TRBV5-1 with TRBJ1-5, with D possibly TRBD1 on 5 matching bases. This CDR3 is 12 amino acids long. CDR1 and CDR2 (germline): SGHRS, YFSETQ. V lost 1 base and J 7 bases, leaving 6 bases between the germline ends. CDR3: CASSLTGQPQHF. The CDR3 nucleotides read TGCGCCAGCAGCTTGACAGGACAGCCCCAGCATTTT.

The V gene is TRBV5-1, the J gene TRBJ2-3, with D maybe TRBD2 (6 bases). The CDR3 is made up of 14 amino acids. Germline values: CDR1 SGHRS, CDR2 YFSETQ. Trimming shortened V by 4 bases and J by 6 bases, and 15 bases separated the two germline ends. CDR3 DNA sequence: TGCGCCAGCAGCCAACTTCGCGGAGGGGATACGCAGTATTTT. This gives the protein CASSQLRGGDTQYF.

The rearrangement joins TRBV19 to TRBJ1-1; no clear D gene. Germline assignment: CDR1 LNHDA and CDR2 SQIVND (reference sequence). This CDR3 is built from 14 residues. Trimming cost V 2 bases and J 3 bases, with 10 bases left between them. CDR3 bases: TGTGCCAGTAGTATATCTGACTTCGACACTGAAGCTTTCTTT. It codes for CASSISDFDTEAFF.

The chain combines TRBV5-4 with TRBJ2-7, with D possibly being TRBD1 (6 bases). The CDR3 runs 17 residues. The germline CDR1 and CDR2 sequences are SGHNT and YYREEE (reference sequence). Trimming pared 1 base from V and 2 bases from J, leaving 19 bases between. CDR3 nucleotide sequence: TGTGCCAGCAGCTTGTTAAGGGGGAGAGGATTAGCCTACGAGCAGTACTTC. It is translated as CASSLLRGRGLAYEQYF.

The rearrangement joins TRBV6-1 to TRBJ2-7; 10 bases are a match to TRBD2. The CDR3 runs 14 residues. Germline V CDR1 and CDR2: MNHNS, SASEGT. V trimming: 5 bases; J trimming: 2 bases; junction bases outside the gene matches: 3. CDR3 sequence: CASSTSGAAYEQYF. CDR3 sequence (DNA): TGTGCCAGCAGTACTAGCGGGGCAGCCTACGAGCAGTACTTC.

This clone showed up just a few times. The chain combines TRBV5-1 with TRBJ2-1, with 7 nucleotides matching TRBD2. V lost 0 bases to trimming and J lost 3 bases; unmatched junction nucleotides: 9. The CDR3 is 17 residues long. Germline CDR1 SGHRS, CDR2 YFSETQ. In DNA form, the CDR3 reads TGCGCCAGCAGCTTGGTTCCCCCGGGGACTAACTACAATGAGCAGTTCTTC. This sequence encodes CASSLVPPGTNYNEQFF.

The chain combines TRBV5-1 with TRBJ1-6; D gene ambiguous. From germline, CDR1 is SGHRS and CDR2 YFSETQ. The ends were cut back, 0 bases at V and 10 bases at J, with 11 bases in the middle. The CDR3 runs 14 residues. The CDR3 reads CASSLVWAGSPLHF. DNA for the CDR3: TGCGCCAGCAGCTTGGTTTGGGCGGGATCACCCCTCCACTTT. Using reference TRBV5-1 and TRBJ1-6 for the parts outside the CDR3, the full variable domain is KAGVTQTPRYLIKTRGQQVTLSCSPISGHRSVSWYQQTPGQGLQFLFEYFSETQRNKGNFPGRFSGRQFSNSRSEMNVSTLELGDSALYLCASSLVWAGSPLHFGNGTRLTVT.

The J gene is TRBJ1-2, the V gene TRBV2; maybe TRBD1 (6 bases). V lost 7 bases to trimming and J lost 4 bases, with 16 bases between them. CDR1 is SNHLY and CDR2 is FYNNEI in the germline V gene. This CDR3 is built from 14 residues. The CDR3 spells CASNQGRDIYGYTF. The DNA for the CDR3 is TGTGCCAGCAATCAGGGCAGGGACATCTATGGCTACACCTTC.

This clone has just a few counts. Sequence at one end of the junction differs from germline and may be a read error. The V call is TRBV9, the J call TRBJ2-4; the match to TRBD2 covers 7 bases. CDR1 SGDLS and CDR2 YYNGEE come from the germline V gene. The CDR3 is 15 residues long. CDR3 loop: CASSLKAGAQNIQYF. The CDR3 nucleotides are TGTGCCAGCAGTCTTAAGGCGGGAGCCCAAAACATTCAGTACTTC.

Here the CDR3 reads CASSLGLADFTDTQYF. The CDR3 region has the DNA TGCGCCAGCAGCTTGGGGCTAGCGGACTTCACAGATACGCAGTATTTT. The J gene is TRBJ2-3, the V gene TRBV5-1; 7 nucleotides line up with TRBD2. Germline CDR1 SGHRS, CDR2 YFSETQ. The CDR3 consists of 16 residues. J lost 2 bases, V lost 0 bases, and 6 bases had no gene match.

CDR3 amino acids: CASSSPGQGVGGLDFF. CDR3 in DNA: TGTGCCAGCAGCTCACCGGGACAGGGGGTGGGGGGATTGGATTTCTTT. V gene TRBV5-4 combines with J gene TRBJ1-1; the match to TRBD1 covers 11 bases. Germline values: CDR1 SGHNT, CDR2 YYREEE (reference sequence). The length of the CDR3 is 16 residues. The V segment lost 3 bases and the J segment 13 bases; nucleotides outside the gene matches: 17.

The rearrangement links TRBV11-2 to TRBJ1-3; TRBD1 matches at 10 bases. V lost 6 bases and J lost 4; bases outside the gene matches: 6. Germline lookup yields CDR1 SGHAT and CDR2 FQNNGV. The CDR3 consists of 15 residues. CDR3 sequence: CASRADRGLGNTIYF. In DNA form, the CDR3 reads TGTGCCAGCAGGGCTGACAGGGGGCTAGGAAACACCATATATTTT.

CDR3 nucleotide sequence: TGTGCCAGTAGTATTACACGAGGGAACTATGGCTACACCTTC. It is translated as CASSITRGNYGYTF. The rearrangement links TRBV19 to TRBJ1-2, with no clear D. The germline V gene encodes CDR1 LNHDA and CDR2 SQIVND (reference sequence). Deletions cut 3 bases from V and 2 bases from J, with 10 bases between. The CDR3 has 14 residues. Combining the CDR3 with reference TRBV19 and TRBJ1-2 gives the whole variable domain DGGITQSPKYLFRKEGQNVTLSCEQNLNHDAMYWYRQDPGQGLRLIYYSQIVNDFQKGDIAEGYSVSREKKESFPLTVTSAQKNPTAFYLCASSITRGNYGYTFGSGTRLTVV.

The chain has TRBV7-9 and TRBJ2-3, with D perhaps matching TRBD2 (5 bases). V dropped 4 bases and J dropped 5 bases, with 16 bases sitting between them. The V gene's germline CDR1 is SEHNR and CDR2 FQNEAQ (reference sequence). The CDR3 is 15 residues long. CDR3 coding DNA: TGTGCCAGCAGCTCCACCGAGGGAAGGGAAGATACGCAGTATTTT. Encoded protein: CASSSTEGREDTQYF.

The J gene is TRBJ2-7, the V gene TRBV28, with 7 positions matching TRBD1. CDR3 length equals 15 residues. V trimming: 5 bases; J trimming: 0 bases; junction bases outside the gene matches: 7. The germline V gene has CDR1 MDHEN and CDR2 SYDVKM. The CDR3 protein is CASSAGTEASYEQYF. CDR3 in DNA: TGTGCCAGCAGTGCCGGGACAGAAGCCTCCTACGAGCAGTACTTC.

J is TRBJ2-1 and V is TRBV6-5, with TRBD1 as a possible D gene (5 bases). The CDR3 runs 13 residues. V dropped 6 bases and J dropped 7 bases, with 13 bases sitting between them. Per the germline V gene, CDR1 is MNHEY and CDR2 is SVGAGI. The CDR3 reads CASRGAENNEQFF. DNA for the CDR3: TGTGCCAGCAGAGGGGCGGAGAATAATGAGCAGTTCTTC.

Remarks on this clone: This same CDR3 is encoded by further DNA sequences in the sample. The V gene is TRBV18, the J gene TRBJ1-5, with D maybe TRBD1 (5 bases). V was trimmed by 6 bases and J by 4 bases, leaving 10 bases between them. The germline gives CDR1 KGHSH, CDR2 LQKENI. This CDR3 comprises 13 residues. The CDR3 spells CASSGQGNQPQHF. The CDR3 DNA reads TGTGCCAGCTCGGGGCAGGGAAATCAGCCCCAGCATTTT.

V gene TRBV10-2 combines with J gene TRBJ2-1; tentative D call: TRBD1 (6 bases). V shed 3 bases and J shed 3 bases, with 9 bases lying between them. This CDR3 has 14 amino acids. From germline, CDR1 is WSHSY and CDR2 SAAADI. CDR3 nucleotide sequence: TGCGCCAGCAGTGACGGCAGGGGCTACAATGAGCAGTTCTTC. It encodes CASSDGRGYNEQFF.

V usage is TRBV27 and J usage is TRBJ1-2; 9 bases are a match to TRBD1. The trim removed 4 bases at V and 7 bases at J, leaving 10 bases unmatched. There are 15 residues in the CDR3. Germline CDR1 reads MNHEY; CDR2 reads SMNVEV (reference sequence). As DNA, the CDR3 is TGTGCCAGCAGTTCCAAAGACAGGGGGATTGGTGGCTACACCTTC. Protein: CASSSKDRGIGGYTF.

The chain has TRBV5-1 and TRBJ1-2; 8 nucleotides align to TRBD1. CDR1 is SGHRS and CDR2 is YFSETQ in the germline V gene. The junction had 12 bases not matched to a gene; V was cut back by 3 bases and J by 8 bases. This CDR3 has 15 residues. The CDR3 DNA reads TGCGCCAGCAGCTCCACAGGGGGGGGGTTATCGGGCTACACCTTC. It is translated as CASSSTGGGLSGYTF.